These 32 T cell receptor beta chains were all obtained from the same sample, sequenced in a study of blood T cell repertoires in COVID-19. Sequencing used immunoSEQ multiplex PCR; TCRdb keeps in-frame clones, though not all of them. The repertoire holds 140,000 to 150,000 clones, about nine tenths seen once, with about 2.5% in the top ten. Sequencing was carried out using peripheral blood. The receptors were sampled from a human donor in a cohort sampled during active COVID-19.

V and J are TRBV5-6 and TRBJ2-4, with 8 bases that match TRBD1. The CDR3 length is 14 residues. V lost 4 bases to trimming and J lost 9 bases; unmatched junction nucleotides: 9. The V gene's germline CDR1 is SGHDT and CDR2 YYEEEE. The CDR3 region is CASSVDRDVGIQYF. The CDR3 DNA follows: TGTGCCAGCAGCGTGGACAGGGACGTAGGCATTCAGTACTTC.

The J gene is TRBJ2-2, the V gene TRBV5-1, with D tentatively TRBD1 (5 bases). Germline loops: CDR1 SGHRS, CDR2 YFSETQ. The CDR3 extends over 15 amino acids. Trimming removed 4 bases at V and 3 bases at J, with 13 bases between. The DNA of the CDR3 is TGCGCCAGCAGCCCAGTATCGACAGACACCGGGGAGCTGTTTTTT. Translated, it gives CASSPVSTDTGELFF.

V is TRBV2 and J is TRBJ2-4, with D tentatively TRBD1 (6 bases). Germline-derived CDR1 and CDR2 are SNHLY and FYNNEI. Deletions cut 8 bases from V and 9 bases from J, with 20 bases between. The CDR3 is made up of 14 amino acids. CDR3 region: CASCRQGLDSIQYF. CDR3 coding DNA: TGTGCCAGCTGTCGGCAGGGGCTTGATAGCATTCAGTACTTC.

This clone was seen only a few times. The CDR3 region is CAWSVSAGASSQPQHF. The CDR3 DNA follows: TGTGCCTGGAGTGTATCAGCGGGGGCGTCGAGTCAGCCCCAGCATTTT. The chain couples TRBV30 to TRBJ1-5; TRBD1 might be the D (6 bases). Trimming took 0 bases from V and 6 from J, leaving 18 bases between them. Germline V CDR1 and CDR2: GTSNPN, SVGIG (reference sequence). The CDR3 has 16 residues.

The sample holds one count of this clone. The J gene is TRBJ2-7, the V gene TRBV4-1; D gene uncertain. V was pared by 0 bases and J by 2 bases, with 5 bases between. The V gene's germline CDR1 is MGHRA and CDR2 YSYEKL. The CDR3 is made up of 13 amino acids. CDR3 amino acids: CASSQDRTYEQYF. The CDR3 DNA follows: TGCGCCAGCAGCCAAGATAGAACCTACGAGCAGTACTTC.

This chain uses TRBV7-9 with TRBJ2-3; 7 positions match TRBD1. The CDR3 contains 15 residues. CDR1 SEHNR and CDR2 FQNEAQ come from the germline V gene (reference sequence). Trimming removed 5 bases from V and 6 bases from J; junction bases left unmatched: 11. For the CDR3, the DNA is TGTGCCAGCAGCCCAGGGGGAATTGGGTCGGATACGCAGTATTTT. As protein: CASSPGGIGSDTQYF. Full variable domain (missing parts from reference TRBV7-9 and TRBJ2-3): DTGVSQNPRHKITKRGQNVTFRCDPISEHNRLYWYRQTLGQGPEFLTYFQNEAQLEKSRLLSDRFSAERPKGSFSTLEIQRTEQGDSAMYLCASSPGGIGSDTQYFGPGTRLTVL.

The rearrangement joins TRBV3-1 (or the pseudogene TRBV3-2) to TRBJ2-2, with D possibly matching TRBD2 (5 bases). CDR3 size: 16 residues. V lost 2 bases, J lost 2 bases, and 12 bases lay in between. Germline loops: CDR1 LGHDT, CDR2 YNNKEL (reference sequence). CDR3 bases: TGTGCCAGCAGCCAACGGAACGGGGTTAACACCGGGGAGCTGTTTTTT. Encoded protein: CASSQRNGVNTGELFF.

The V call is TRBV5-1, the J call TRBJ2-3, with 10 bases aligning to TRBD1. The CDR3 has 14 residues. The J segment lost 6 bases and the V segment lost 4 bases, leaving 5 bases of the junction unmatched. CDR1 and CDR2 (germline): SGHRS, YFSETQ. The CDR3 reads CASSRQGASDTQYF. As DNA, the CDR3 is TGCGCCAGCAGCCGACAGGGGGCGTCGGATACGCAGTATTTT. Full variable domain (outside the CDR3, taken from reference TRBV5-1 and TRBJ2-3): KAGVTQTPRYLIKTRGQQVTLSCSPISGHRSVSWYQQTPGQGLQFLFEYFSETQRNKGNFPGRFSGRQFSNSRSEMNVSTLELGDSALYLCASSRQGASDTQYFGPGTRLTVL.

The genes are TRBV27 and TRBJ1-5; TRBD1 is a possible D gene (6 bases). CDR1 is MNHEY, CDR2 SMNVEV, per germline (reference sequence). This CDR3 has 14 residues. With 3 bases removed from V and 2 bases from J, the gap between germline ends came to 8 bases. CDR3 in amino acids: CASSFTGCNQPQHF. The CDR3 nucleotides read TGTGCCAGCAGTTTTACAGGGTGCAATCAGCCCCAGCATTTT.

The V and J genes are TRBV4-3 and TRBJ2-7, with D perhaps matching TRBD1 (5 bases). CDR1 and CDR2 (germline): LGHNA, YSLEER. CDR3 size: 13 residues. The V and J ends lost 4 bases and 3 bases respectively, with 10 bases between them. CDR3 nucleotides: TGCGCCAGCAGCCCGGACACGTACTACGAGCAGTACTTC. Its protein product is CASSPDTYYEQYF.

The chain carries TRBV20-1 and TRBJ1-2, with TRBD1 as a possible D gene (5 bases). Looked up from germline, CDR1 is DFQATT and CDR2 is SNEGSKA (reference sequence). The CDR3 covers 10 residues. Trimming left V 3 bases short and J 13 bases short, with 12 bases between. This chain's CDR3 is CSASNRPGTF. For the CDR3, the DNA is TGCAGTGCTAGCAACAGGCCGGGCACCTTC.

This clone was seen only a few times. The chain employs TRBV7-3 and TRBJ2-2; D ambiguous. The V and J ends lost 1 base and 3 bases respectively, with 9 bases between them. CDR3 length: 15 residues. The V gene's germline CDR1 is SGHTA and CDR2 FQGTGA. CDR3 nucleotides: TGTGCCAGCAGCTTAAATTCAGGATACACCGGGGAGCTGTTTTTT. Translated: CASSLNSGYTGELFF.

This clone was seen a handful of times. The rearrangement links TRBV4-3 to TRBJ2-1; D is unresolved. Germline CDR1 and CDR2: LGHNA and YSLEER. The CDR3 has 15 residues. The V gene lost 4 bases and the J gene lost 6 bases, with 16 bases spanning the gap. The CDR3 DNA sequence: TGCGCCAGCAGCCCGTATACCAACCTAGGCAATGAGCAGTTCTTC. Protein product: CASSPYTNLGNEQFF.

The CDR3 here is CATSRGEGYYEQYF. The CDR3 DNA reads as TGTGCCACCAGCAGGGGGGAGGGTTACTACGAGCAGTACTTC. J is TRBJ2-7 and V is TRBV15; 7 bases align to TRBD2. J gave up 3 bases and V 3 bases, and 5 bases lay outside the gene matches. The CDR3 totals 14 residues. Germline values: CDR1 LNHNV, CDR2 YYDKDF (reference sequence).

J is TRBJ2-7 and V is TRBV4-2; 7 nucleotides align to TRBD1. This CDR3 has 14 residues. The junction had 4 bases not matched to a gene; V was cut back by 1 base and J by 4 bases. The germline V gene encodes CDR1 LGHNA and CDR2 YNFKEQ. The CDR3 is CASSQVGTAYEQYF. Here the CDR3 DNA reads TGTGCCAGCAGCCAAGTTGGGACAGCTTACGAGCAGTACTTC.

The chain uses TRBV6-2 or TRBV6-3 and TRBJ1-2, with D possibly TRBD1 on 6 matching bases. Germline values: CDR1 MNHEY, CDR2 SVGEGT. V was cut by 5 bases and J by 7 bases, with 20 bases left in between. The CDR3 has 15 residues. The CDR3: CASSPDVTGRGGYTF. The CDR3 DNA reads TGTGCCAGCAGTCCCGATGTAACAGGGCGCGGTGGCTACACCTTC.

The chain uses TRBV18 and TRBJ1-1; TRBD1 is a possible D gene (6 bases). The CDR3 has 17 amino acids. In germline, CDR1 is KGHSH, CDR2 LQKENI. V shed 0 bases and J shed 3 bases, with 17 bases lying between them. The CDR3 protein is CASSPPRGGRMYTEAFF. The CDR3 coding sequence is TGTGCCAGCTCACCACCGCGGGGGGGCAGGATGTACACTGAAGCTTTCTTT. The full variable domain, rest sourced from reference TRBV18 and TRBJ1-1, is NAGVMQNPRHLVRRRGQEARLRCSPMKGHSHVYWYRQLPEEGLKFMVYLQKENIIDESGMPKERFSAEFPKEGPSILRIQQVVRGDSAAYFCASSPPRGGRMYTEAFFGQGTRLTVV.

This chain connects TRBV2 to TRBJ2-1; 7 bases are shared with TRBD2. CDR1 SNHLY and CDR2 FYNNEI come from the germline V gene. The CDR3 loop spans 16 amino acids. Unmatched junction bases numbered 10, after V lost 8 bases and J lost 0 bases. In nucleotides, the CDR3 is TGTGCCAGCTTATGGGGGGGGGTTAGCTCCTACAATGAGCAGTTCTTC. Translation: CASLWGGVSSYNEQFF.

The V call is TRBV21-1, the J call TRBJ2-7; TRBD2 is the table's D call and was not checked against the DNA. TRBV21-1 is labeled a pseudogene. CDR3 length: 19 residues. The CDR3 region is CASSAHETTSGGAPCEQYF. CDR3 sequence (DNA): TGTGCCAGCTCAGCTCACGAAACGACTAGCGGGGGGGCCCCTTGCGAGCAGTACTTC.

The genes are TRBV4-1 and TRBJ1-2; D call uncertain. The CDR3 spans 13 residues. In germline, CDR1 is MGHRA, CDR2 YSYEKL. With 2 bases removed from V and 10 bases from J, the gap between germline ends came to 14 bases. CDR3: CASSQSGLPLYTF. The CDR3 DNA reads TGCGCCAGCAGCCAATCGGGTCTTCCACTCTACACCTTC.

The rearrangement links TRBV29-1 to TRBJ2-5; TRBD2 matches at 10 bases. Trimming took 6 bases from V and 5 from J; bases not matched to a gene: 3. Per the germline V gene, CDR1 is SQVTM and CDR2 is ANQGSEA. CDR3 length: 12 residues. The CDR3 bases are TGCAGCGTCGCGACTAGCGGGGAGACCCAGTACTTC. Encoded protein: CSVATSGETQYF.

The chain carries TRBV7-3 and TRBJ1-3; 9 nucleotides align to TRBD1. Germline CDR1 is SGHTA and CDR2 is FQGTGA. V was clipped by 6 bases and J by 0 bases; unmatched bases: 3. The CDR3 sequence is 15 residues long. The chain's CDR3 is CASSSTGGSGNTIYF. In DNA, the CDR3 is TGTGCCAGCAGTTCGACAGGGGGCTCTGGAAACACCATATATTTT.

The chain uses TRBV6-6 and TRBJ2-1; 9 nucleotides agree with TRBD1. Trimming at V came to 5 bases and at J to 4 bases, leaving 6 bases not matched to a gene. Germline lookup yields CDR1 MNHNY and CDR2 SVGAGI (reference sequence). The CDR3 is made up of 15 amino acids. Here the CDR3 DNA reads TGTGCCAGCAGTGAGGACAGGGGTGGGTACAATGAGCAGTTCTTC. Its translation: CASSEDRGGYNEQFF.

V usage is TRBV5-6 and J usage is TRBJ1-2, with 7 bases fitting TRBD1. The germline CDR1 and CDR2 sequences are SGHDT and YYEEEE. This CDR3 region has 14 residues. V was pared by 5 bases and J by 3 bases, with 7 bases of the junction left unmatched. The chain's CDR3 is CASRGTEGDYGYTF. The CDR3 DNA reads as TGTGCCAGCAGAGGGACAGAGGGAGACTATGGCTACACCTTC.

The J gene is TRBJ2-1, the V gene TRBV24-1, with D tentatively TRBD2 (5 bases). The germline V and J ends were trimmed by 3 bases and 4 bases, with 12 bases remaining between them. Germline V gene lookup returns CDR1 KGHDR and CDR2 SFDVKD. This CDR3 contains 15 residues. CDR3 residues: CATSDVGLQYNEQFF. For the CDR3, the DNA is TGTGCCACCAGTGATGTTGGACTGCAGTACAATGAGCAGTTCTTC.

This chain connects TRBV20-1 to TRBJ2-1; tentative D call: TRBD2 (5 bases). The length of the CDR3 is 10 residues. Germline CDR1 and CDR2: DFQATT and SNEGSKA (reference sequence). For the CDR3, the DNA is TGCAGCACACGGGGTGATGAGCAGTTCTTC. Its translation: CSTRGDEQFF.

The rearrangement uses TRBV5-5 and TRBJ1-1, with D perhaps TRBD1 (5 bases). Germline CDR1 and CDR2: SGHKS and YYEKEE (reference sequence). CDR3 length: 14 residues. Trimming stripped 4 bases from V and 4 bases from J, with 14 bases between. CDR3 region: CASSAGLQSTEAFF. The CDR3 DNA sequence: TGTGCCAGCAGCGCGGGGCTGCAGAGCACTGAAGCTTTCTTT. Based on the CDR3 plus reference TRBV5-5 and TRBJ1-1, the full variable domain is DAGVTQSPTHLIKTRGQQVTLRCSPISGHKSVSWYQQVLGQGPQFIFQYYEKEERGRGNFPDRFSARQFPNYSSELNVNALLLGDSALYLCASSAGLQSTEAFFGQGTRLTVV.

CDR3: CASTQGGADTQYF. The DNA for the CDR3 is TGTGCCAGTACTCAGGGCGGCGCAGATACGCAGTATTTT. This rearrangement joins TRBV19 to TRBJ2-3; D may be TRBD1 (5 bases). Deletions cut 7 bases from V and 4 bases from J, with 12 bases between. Germline CDR1 reads LNHDA; CDR2 reads SQIVND (reference sequence). The CDR3 spans 13 residues.

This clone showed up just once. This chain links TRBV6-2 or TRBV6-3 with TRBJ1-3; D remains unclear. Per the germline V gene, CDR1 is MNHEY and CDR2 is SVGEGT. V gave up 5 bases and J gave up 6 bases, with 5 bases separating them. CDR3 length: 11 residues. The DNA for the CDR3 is TGTGCCAGCAGTCGACAAAACACCATATATTTT. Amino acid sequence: CASSRQNTIYF.

CDR3 DNA: TGTGCCACCAGCAGAGGGGGGGTGGGAGCCAAAAACATTCAGTACTTC. Translating it yields CATSRGGVGAKNIQYF. The chain recombines TRBV15 with TRBJ2-4, with D tentatively TRBD2 (6 bases). The ends were cut back, 1 base at V and 0 bases at J, with 10 bases in the middle. The CDR3 extends over 16 amino acids. The V gene's germline CDR1 is LNHNV and CDR2 YYDKDF (reference sequence).

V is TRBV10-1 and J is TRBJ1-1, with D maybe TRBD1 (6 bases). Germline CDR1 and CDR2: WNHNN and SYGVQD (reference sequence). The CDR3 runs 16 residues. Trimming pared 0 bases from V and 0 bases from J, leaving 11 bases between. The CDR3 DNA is TGCGCCAGCAGTGAGTCCGGACAGATTATGAACACTGAAGCTTTCTTT. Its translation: CASSESGQIMNTEAFF.

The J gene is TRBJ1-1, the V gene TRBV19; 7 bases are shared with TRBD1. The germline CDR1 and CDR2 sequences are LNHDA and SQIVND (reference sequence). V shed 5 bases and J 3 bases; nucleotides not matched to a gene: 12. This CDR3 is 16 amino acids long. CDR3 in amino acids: CASSRGNRGRDTEAFF. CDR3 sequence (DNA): TGTGCCAGTAGTCGGGGCAACAGGGGCCGCGACACTGAAGCTTTCTTT.